A single sample gave rise to the 15 T cell receptor beta chains below, sequenced in a study of metastatic and nonmetastatic thyroid tumors. Ahead of thyroid surgery, no patient had received treatment of any kind. TCRdb re-clonotyped the PCR reads via MiXCR. Among fewer than 12,000 clones, roughly 28% were seen once, and the ten largest hold roughly a tenth. The sample consisted of tumor tissue. The receptors were gathered from a male donor with papillary thyroid cancer or a benign thyroid nodule (not recorded which). Some clones in this sample may be carry-over from other donors' samples.

This clone was counted ten times or more. The chain is built from TRBV3-1 and TRBJ2-3, with TRBD2 matching over 11 bases. J was trimmed by 3 bases and V by 4 bases; bases with no gene match: 9. CDR3 length equals 17 residues. Looked up from germline, CDR1 is LGHDT and CDR2 is YNNKEL (reference sequence). This chain's CDR3 is CASSPRGSGRVTDTQYF. DNA of the CDR3: TGTGCCAGCAGCCCTCGGGGTAGCGGGAGGGTAACAGATACGCAGTATTTT.

The chain couples TRBV10-3 to TRBJ2-6; TRBD1 matches at 9 bases. Germline V gene data show CDR1 as ENHRY and CDR2 as SYGVKD. Trimming removed 6 bases from V and 2 bases from J; junction bases left unmatched: 14. The CDR3 totals 19 residues. CDR3 bases: TGTGCCATCAGACCGGGGACAGGGACCCTTCCCACTGGGGCCAACGTCCTGACTTTC. Translating it yields CAIRPGTGTLPTGANVLTF.

This clone appeared many times. The chain uses TRBV4-1 and TRBJ2-1, with 8 bases fitting TRBD1. V shed 0 bases and J 6 bases; nucleotides not matched to a gene: 4. Germline CDR1 is MGHRA and CDR2 is YSYEKL. The CDR3 has 15 amino acids. The chain's CDR3 is CASSQDLTGGNEQFF. The DNA for the CDR3 is TGCGCCAGCAGCCAAGATCTAACAGGGGGCAATGAGCAGTTCTTC.

In its sample, this clone ranks as medium-sized. V and J are TRBV20-1 and TRBJ2-1, with 10 bases that match TRBD2. Unmatched junction bases numbered 4, after V lost 3 bases and J lost 2 bases. Germline CDR1 is DFQATT and CDR2 is SNEGSKA (reference sequence). The CDR3 has 15 amino acids. CDR3 region: CSARGSGRAYNEQFF. CDR3 in DNA: TGCAGTGCTAGGGGGAGCGGGAGGGCCTACAATGAGCAGTTCTTC.

This clone was recorded a few times. This chain joins TRBV6-1 and TRBJ2-7; the match to TRBD1 covers 11 bases. V lost 6 bases, J lost 3 bases, and 7 bases stayed unmatched. The CDR3 covers 15 residues. In germline, CDR1 is MNHNS, CDR2 SASEGT. The CDR3 loop is CASRTGTGGFYEQYF. The DNA for the CDR3 is TGTGCCAGCAGAACCGGGACAGGGGGTTTCTACGAGCAGTACTTC.

The chain employs TRBV30 and TRBJ2-7, with 8 bases that match TRBD1. This CDR3 has 14 residues. The germline gives CDR1 GTSNPN, CDR2 SVGIG (reference sequence). V shed 2 bases, J shed 2 bases, and the junction held 5 bases outside the gene matches. The CDR3 loop reads CAWSSQGATYEQYF. The CDR3 nucleotides are TGTGCCTGGAGTTCCCAGGGGGCGACCTACGAGCAGTACTTC.

This chain links TRBV20-1 with TRBJ1-6, with D maybe TRBD1 (5 bases). Germline V lookup: CDR1 DFQATT, CDR2 SNEGSKA (reference sequence). This CDR3 is 13 amino acids long. The V end lost 0 bases, the J end lost 7 bases, and 7 bases lay between the germline ends. The DNA of the CDR3 is TGCAGTGCTAGAGAGGGGGACAATTCACCCCTCCACTTT. Protein sequence: CSAREGDNSPLHF.

This chain connects TRBV5-4 to TRBJ2-3; 8 bases align to TRBD2. Germline loops: CDR1 SGHNT, CDR2 YYREEE (reference sequence). V dropped 0 bases and J dropped 4; count of bases not matched to a gene: 4. The CDR3 runs to 15 residues. CDR3 DNA: TGTGCCAGCAGCTTGGGACTAGCGACGTCAGATACGCAGTATTTT. Residues: CASSLGLATSDTQYF.

The J gene is TRBJ2-1, the V gene TRBV24-1; maybe TRBD2 (6 bases). This CDR3 has 17 residues. V gave up 3 bases and J gave up 2 bases, with 16 bases separating them. From germline, CDR1 is KGHDR and CDR2 SFDVKD. The CDR3 loop is CATSDTVEGPTYNEQFF. The DNA for the CDR3 is TGTGCCACCAGTGATACGGTGGAGGGGCCCACCTACAATGAGCAGTTCTTC.

By share, this clone ranks as medium-sized. This sequence joins TRBV11-1 and TRBJ1-1; D is ambiguous. V dropped 2 bases and J dropped 3 bases, with 7 bases sitting between them. The germline CDR1 and CDR2 sequences are SGHAT and FQDESV (reference sequence). The CDR3 loop spans 13 amino acids. In DNA form, the CDR3 reads TGTGCCAGCAGCTTAAGGGTGGACACTGAAGCTTTCTTT. This codes for CASSLRVDTEAFF.

The rearrangement joins TRBV18 to TRBJ2-7, with 9 bases aligning to TRBD1. Per the germline V gene, CDR1 is KGHSH and CDR2 is LQKENI. V shed 0 bases and J 2 bases; nucleotides not matched to a gene: 8. CDR3 length: 17 amino acids. DNA for the CDR3: TGTGCCAGCTCACCACCGAAGTCGGGACAGGGCCCCTACGAGCAGTACTTC. Translated: CASSPPKSGQGPYEQYF. The variable domain in full, with the rest retrieved from reference TRBV18 and TRBJ2-7, is NAGVMQNPRHLVRRRGQEARLRCSPMKGHSHVYWYRQLPEEGLKFMVYLQKENIIDESGMPKERFSAEFPKEGPSILRIQQVVRGDSAAYFCASSPPKSGQGPYEQYFGPGTRLTVT.

This clone was seen a handful of times. The J gene is TRBJ1-6, the V gene TRBV6-1; D gene unclear. This CDR3 region has 15 residues. Germline V gene sequence: CDR1 MNHNS, CDR2 SASEGT. Deletions cut 4 bases from V and 7 bases from J, with 14 bases between. In DNA, the CDR3 is TGTGCCAGCAGTGCCGGCGAAGGTGGGAATTCACCCCTCCACTTT. It yields the protein CASSAGEGGNSPLHF.

The V call is TRBV15, the J call TRBJ2-5; no clear D. Germline-derived CDR1 and CDR2 are LNHNV and YYDKDF (reference sequence). The CDR3 covers 13 residues. Between the trimmed V and J ends, which lost 1 base and 7 bases, there was a span of 10 bases. This CDR3 is CATSRGSEGTQYF. In DNA form, the CDR3 reads TGTGCCACCAGCAGAGGTTCGGAAGGGACCCAGTACTTC.

By share, this clone ranks as medium-sized. V usage is TRBV7-2 and J usage is TRBJ1-3, with D unresolved. The V end was cut by 10 bases, the J end by 0 bases, with 10 bases between. Germline V gene lookup returns CDR1 SGHTA and CDR2 FQGNSA. The CDR3 covers 13 residues. The CDR3 here is CATQQPSGNTIYF. In DNA form, the CDR3 reads TGTGCCACTCAGCAGCCCTCTGGAAACACCATATATTTT.

Points on this clone: Without the conserved terminal phenylalanine or tryptophan, this CDR3 likely stems from a read error. The chain employs TRBV20-1 and TRBJ2-7; D is ambiguous. V lost 5 bases and J lost 3, with 14 bases in between. Germline CDR1 DFQATT, CDR2 SNEGSKA (reference sequence). The CDR3 sequence is 13 residues long. The CDR3 DNA sequence: TGCAGTGCTCGTACAGATTGGGACTACGAGCAGTACTTA. Amino acids: CSARTDWDYEQYL.